This section outlines one T cell receptor (beta chain) sequence together with its context. The data derive from a study of blood T cell repertoires in COVID-19. Profiling relied on immunoSEQ multiplex PCR, and the TCRdb table lists in-frame clones only, not all of them. The table records over 400,000 clones, approximately 85% of them present only once. The CDR3 totals 15 residues. The germline V gene encodes CDR1 MNHEY and CDR2 SMNVEV (reference sequence). Germline trimming cut 8 bases from V and 2 bases from J; bases unmatched to any gene: 4. This chain joins TRBV27 and TRBJ2-3, with 13 bases fitting TRBD2. The sequence came from a human donor in a cohort sampled during active COVID-19. The sequenced material came from peripheral blood. CDR3 in amino acids: CASRGLAGTTDTQYF. The CDR3 nucleotides read TGTGCCAGCCGGGGACTAGCGGGGACCACAGATACGCAGTATTTT.